This T cell receptor beta chain came from a study of cytomegalovirus exposure and HLA in healthy donors. Study conclusions and caveats: Information on immune exposure was restricted to one variable (CMV serostatus). A later analysis reportedly identified an Asian-associated ancestry cluster as carrying fewer N-insertions than the roughly 700-donor mean. The study recorded 150 to 200 TCR beta chains that were cytomegalovirus-associated.

V dropped 5 bases and J dropped 7; count of bases not matched to a gene: 13. Germline V gene data show CDR1 as PRHDT and CDR2 as FYEKMQ (reference sequence). The CDR3 is 16 residues long. For this clone: Its target is not known.

This PCR relied on a set of 60 Vbeta primers and 13 Jbeta primers. Original analysis: It was a later analysis that counted roughly 79 million unique TCR beta chains, of which some 9.9 million were shared. The table came from immunoSEQ multiplex PCR; TCRdb's copy has only in-frame clones and leaves some out. V, J and clone size are those of that table, while D and trimming were read from the DNA. The specimen's table records roughly 75,000 clones. V gene TRBV13 combines with J gene TRBJ2-1; TRBD2 agrees at 8 bases. Sample: PBMCs. This TCR was sampled from a man aged 35 to 55 in good health and CMV-seronegative. For the CDR3, the DNA is TGTGCCAGCAGCCTCGGGAGGGGGGGACGGAAGAATGAGCAGTTCTTC. Translation gives CASSLGRGGRKNEQFF. The full variable domain, completed using reference TRBV13 and TRBJ2-1, is AAGVIQSPRHLIKEKRETATLKCYPIPRHDTVYWYQQGPGQDPQFLISFYEKMQSDKGSIPDRFSAQQFSDYHSELNMSSLELGDSALYFCASSLGRGGRKNEQFFGPGTRLTVL.